This entry lists 25 T cell receptor beta chains sequenced from one sample in a study of identical twins. TCRdb analysed the 5' RACE reads with MiXCR anew, one entry per CDR3 protein. The sample gives 420,000 or so distinct CDR3 sequences, approximately 17% of which show up once; roughly 12% is in the top ten. Sequences were obtained from naive T cells sorted from blood. The receptors come from a man aged 45 to 65 in good health.

The chain is built from TRBV12-3 or TRBV12-4 and TRBJ2-6, with 8 bases aligning to TRBD1. The J segment lost 4 bases and the V segment lost 6 bases, leaving 8 bases of the junction unmatched. This CDR3 comprises 16 residues. CDR3 nucleotide sequence: TGTGCCAGCAGCCTCTCCAGGGGGCCCGGGGCCAACGTCCTGACTTTC. It encodes CASSLSRGPGANVLTF.

V gene TRBV27 combines with J gene TRBJ2-7; the D gene is possibly TRBD2 (5 bases). CDR1 is MNHEY, CDR2 SMNVEV, per germline (reference sequence). There are 15 residues in the CDR3. Trimming took 5 bases from V and 2 from J, leaving 16 bases between them. CDR3 sequence: CASSPRVARPYEQYF. DNA of the CDR3: TGTGCCAGCAGTCCTCGGGTAGCGCGTCCCTACGAGCAGTACTTC.

This chain joins TRBV6-1 and TRBJ2-2; D may be TRBD2 (6 bases). V shed 9 bases and J shed 7 bases, with 21 bases lying between them. This CDR3 spans 15 amino acids. Per germline, CDR1 MNHNS and CDR2 SASEGT. The CDR3 reads CASTKRALLGGELFF. The CDR3 nucleotides read TGTGCCAGTACGAAGCGGGCCCTCTTAGGCGGGGAGCTGTTTTTT.

The genes are TRBV12-3 or TRBV12-4 and TRBJ1-1, with 7 bases identical to TRBD1. V lost 3 bases to trimming and J lost 2 bases; unmatched junction nucleotides: 9. This CDR3 comprises 16 residues. The CDR3 is CASSFRGGRSNTEAFF. DNA of the CDR3: TGTGCCAGCAGTTTCAGGGGGGGAAGATCAAACACTGAAGCTTTCTTT.

This clonotype was seen more than once but under ten times. The rearrangement joins TRBV27 to TRBJ2-7; weak D call: TRBD1 (5 bases). This CDR3 spans 14 amino acids. Trimming left V 5 bases short and J 1 base short, with 12 bases between. The germline CDR1 and CDR2 sequences are MNHEY and SMNVEV (reference sequence). The CDR3 here is CASSPPTESYEQYF. The CDR3 DNA follows: TGTGCCAGCAGTCCCCCGACAGAGTCCTACGAGCAGTACTTC.

This clonotype was recorded a few times. The chain is built from TRBV27 and TRBJ1-2; 7 positions match TRBD1. This CDR3 has 13 amino acids. The germline V gene has CDR1 MNHEY and CDR2 SMNVEV (reference sequence). Trimming took 6 bases from V and 7 from J; bases not matched to a gene: 8. The CDR3 DNA follows: TGTGCCAGCAGCATGACAGGGTGGGGTGGCTACACCTTC. Protein product: CASSMTGWGGYTF.

The chain uses TRBV18 and TRBJ1-1; D remains ambiguous. CDR1 is KGHSH and CDR2 is LQKENI in the germline V gene. V was clipped by 3 bases and J by 4 bases, with 9 bases between them. There are 13 residues in the CDR3. Here the CDR3 reads CASSPIGPTEAFF. CDR3 nucleotides: TGTGCCAGCTCACCGATAGGGCCCACTGAAGCTTTCTTT.

This clonotype turned up a few times. The CDR3 is CASSRGRGGTDTQYF. The CDR3 coding sequence is TGCGCCAGCAGCCGAGGGCGGGGGGGCACAGATACGCAGTATTTT. The chain carries TRBV5-1 and TRBJ2-3; 8 nucleotides match TRBD2. The germline CDR1 and CDR2 sequences are SGHRS and YFSETQ. V trimming: 4 bases; J trimming: 1 base; junction bases outside the gene matches: 5. The CDR3 length is 15 residues. Together with reference TRBV5-1 and TRBJ2-3, the CDR3 gives the full variable domain: KAGVTQTPRYLIKTRGQQVTLSCSPISGHRSVSWYQQTPGQGLQFLFEYFSETQRNKGNFPGRFSGRQFSNSRSEMNVSTLELGDSALYLCASSRGRGGTDTQYFGPGTRLTVL.

The V gene is TRBV10-3, the J gene TRBJ2-7; D is ambiguous. V was trimmed by 9 bases and J by 0 bases, leaving 12 bases between them. The CDR3 runs 13 residues. Per the germline V gene, CDR1 is ENHRY and CDR2 is SYGVKD. The CDR3 protein is CAMASRSSYEQYF. In DNA, the CDR3 is TGTGCCATGGCGTCTCGGAGCTCCTACGAGCAGTACTTC.

This clonotype was recorded at least ten times. At one end, the junction sequence differs from germline, possibly due to a read error. V and J are TRBV20-1 and TRBJ1-2; 8 nucleotides line up with TRBD1. CDR3 length: 15 residues. Germline values: CDR1 DFQATT, CDR2 SNEGSKA (reference sequence). CDR3 amino acids: CSAGETTGANYGYTF. For the CDR3, the DNA is TGCAGTGCTGGAGAAACGACAGGGGCTAACTATGGCTACACCTTC.

This clonotype was counted only a few times. The rearrangement links TRBV28 to TRBJ1-6, with D tentatively TRBD1 (6 bases). This CDR3 has 14 amino acids. Germline CDR1 is MDHEN and CDR2 is SYDVKM. V was trimmed by 6 bases and J by 9 bases, leaving 15 bases between them. DNA of the CDR3: TGTGCCAGCAGCTCCGGGACAAGGGGTTCACCCCTCCACTTT. It is translated as CASSSGTRGSPLHF.

The chain carries TRBV29-1 and TRBJ2-1; 12 bases map to TRBD2. Germline V gives CDR1 SQVTM, CDR2 ANQGSEA. This CDR3 is built from 15 residues. Trimming cost V 6 bases and J 6 bases; bases outside gene matches: 9. The CDR3 loop reads CSVGPRLAGANEQFF. The CDR3 DNA follows: TGCAGCGTCGGGCCTCGACTAGCGGGAGCCAATGAGCAGTTCTTC.

The rearrangement uses TRBV9 and TRBJ2-5, with D tentatively TRBD2 (5 bases). CDR1 and CDR2 from the germline V gene are SGDLS and YYNGEE. Trimming pared 4 bases from V and 5 bases from J, leaving 24 bases between. The CDR3 is 17 amino acids. The CDR3 DNA follows: TGTGCCAGCAGCCGGCACCCGGGAAGGACCTCGGGGGAGACCCAGTACTTC. Amino acid sequence: CASSRHPGRTSGETQYF.

This clonotype occurred many times. This chain joins TRBV20-1 and TRBJ1-5; D is ambiguous. CDR3 length: 14 residues. V was cut by 6 bases and J by 2 bases, with 14 bases left in between. In germline, CDR1 is DFQATT, CDR2 SNEGSKA (reference sequence). Here the CDR3 DNA reads TGCAGTGCCTCCCGGCGGGCGGGCAATCAGCCCCAGCATTTT. As protein: CSASRRAGNQPQHF.

The rearrangement joins TRBV25-1 to TRBJ2-2; 7 bases line up with TRBD1. CDR3 length: 16 amino acids. Germline CDR1 reads MGHDK; CDR2 reads SYGVNS. The V segment lost 6 bases and the J segment 5 bases; nucleotides outside the gene matches: 12. The CDR3 DNA reads TGTGCCAGCAGCCGGTCGGGACAGTGGGCGACCGGGGAGCTGTTTTTT. This gives the protein CASSRSGQWATGELFF.

This clonotype was recorded many times. V and J are TRBV5-1 and TRBJ2-5; 12 bases agree with TRBD2. Germline-derived CDR1 and CDR2 are SGHRS and YFSETQ. The junction had 11 bases not matched to a gene; V was cut back by 4 bases and J by 7 bases. The CDR3 is 16 amino acids. This CDR3 is CASSITTSGGRGTQYF. For the CDR3, the DNA is TGCGCCAGCAGCATAACGACTAGCGGGGGCCGGGGGACCCAGTACTTC.

This clonotype has ten or more counts. The chain has TRBV25-1 and TRBJ2-1; the D gene is possibly TRBD2 (5 bases). From germline, CDR1 is MGHDK and CDR2 SYGVNS. Trimming stripped 4 bases from V and 4 bases from J, with 14 bases between. The CDR3 sequence is 15 residues long. The CDR3 loop is CASSVGVTLYNEQFF. As DNA, the CDR3 is TGTGCCAGCAGTGTCGGGGTAACCCTATACAATGAGCAGTTCTTC.

The rearrangement uses TRBV25-1 and TRBJ1-2; TRBD1 is a possible D gene (5 bases). CDR3 length: 14 amino acids. Germline V lookup: CDR1 MGHDK, CDR2 SYGVNS. V shed 4 bases and J shed 7 bases, with 16 bases lying between them. As DNA, the CDR3 is TGTGCCAGCAGTGCCGGGAGGGGTTTCGGTGGCTACACCTTC. This encodes CASSAGRGFGGYTF.

This chain links TRBV10-3 with TRBJ1-5, with D hard to call. Per germline, CDR1 ENHRY and CDR2 SYGVKD. Trimming removed 4 bases from V and 1 base from J, with 5 bases in between. This CDR3 spans 13 amino acids. CDR3 in DNA: TGTGCCATCAGTGGAGTCAGCAATCAGCCCCAGCATTTT. It codes for CAISGVSNQPQHF.

This clonotype occurred many times. This sequence joins TRBV29-1 and TRBJ2-7; TRBD1 might be the D (6 bases). Germline V gene data show CDR1 as SQVTM and CDR2 as ANQGSEA. This CDR3 is built from 14 residues. V was clipped by 5 bases and J by 0 bases, with 14 bases between them. The CDR3 here is CSVLTGQASYEQYF. The CDR3 region has the DNA TGCAGCGTTCTAACGGGACAAGCCTCCTACGAGCAGTACTTC.

V gene TRBV28 combines with J gene TRBJ2-7; TRBD2 matches 9 bases. Unmatched junction bases numbered 14, after V lost 5 bases and J lost 6 bases. The germline CDR1 and CDR2 sequences are MDHEN and SYDVKM. The CDR3 length is 16 residues. Here the CDR3 DNA reads TGTGCCAGCAGTGCTACGACCGCGGGAGGGTTTGTCGAGCAGTACTTC. It yields the protein CASSATTAGGFVEQYF.

This clonotype was detected many times. This chain uses TRBV5-6 with TRBJ1-2, with 12 nucleotides matching TRBD1. Germline V gene lookup returns CDR1 SGHDT and CDR2 YYEEEE. V was pared by 3 bases and J by 5 bases, with 5 bases of the junction left unmatched. CDR3 length equals 15 residues. DNA for the CDR3: TGTGCCAGCAGCTCGGGGACAGGGGGCGCTTATGGCTACACCTTC. It is translated as CASSSGTGGAYGYTF.

Only a few counts were recorded for this clonotype. The genes are TRBV2 and TRBJ2-1; tentative D call: TRBD2 (7 bases). CDR3 length: 16 residues. V shed 5 bases and J shed 5 bases, with 19 bases lying between them. Germline assignment: CDR1 SNHLY and CDR2 FYNNEI. CDR3 DNA: TGTGCCAGCAGTAGGGGGGGTACCCTTCTTAACAATGAGCAGTTCTTC. Its protein product is CASSRGGTLLNNEQFF.

This clonotype came up a few times. The chain combines TRBV11-2 with TRBJ2-1; 8 nucleotides match TRBD2. The CDR3 covers 14 residues. Trimming at V came to 3 bases and at J to 8 bases, leaving 6 bases not matched to a gene. CDR1 is SGHAT, CDR2 FQNNGV, per germline. The chain's CDR3 is CASSFGGGVHEQFF. Here the CDR3 DNA reads TGTGCCAGCAGCTTCGGGGGGGGAGTCCATGAGCAGTTCTTC.

This clonotype was seen repeatedly, ten times or more. The chain joins TRBV28 to TRBJ2-7; D remains unclear. Germline lookup yields CDR1 MDHEN and CDR2 SYDVKM. There are 17 residues in the CDR3. Trimming removed 2 bases from V and 1 base from J, with 18 bases in between. In DNA form, the CDR3 reads TGTGCCAGCAGTTTACACCCCGGCTCGGGTGGGTCCTACGAGCAGTACTTC. Translating it yields CASSLHPGSGGSYEQYF.